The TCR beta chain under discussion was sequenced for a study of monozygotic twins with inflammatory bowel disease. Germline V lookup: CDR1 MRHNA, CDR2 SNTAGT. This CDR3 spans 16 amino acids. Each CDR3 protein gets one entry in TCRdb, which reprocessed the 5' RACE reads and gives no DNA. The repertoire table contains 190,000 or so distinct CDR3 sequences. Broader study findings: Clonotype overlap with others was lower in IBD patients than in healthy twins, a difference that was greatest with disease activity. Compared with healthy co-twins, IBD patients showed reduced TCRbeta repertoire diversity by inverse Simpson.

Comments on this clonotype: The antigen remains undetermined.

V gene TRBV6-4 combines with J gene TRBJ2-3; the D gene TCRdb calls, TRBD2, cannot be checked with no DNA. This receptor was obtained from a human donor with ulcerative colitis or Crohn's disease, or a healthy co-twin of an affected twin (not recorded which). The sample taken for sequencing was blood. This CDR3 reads CASSDDERKGTDTQYF.